These 10 T cell receptor beta chains were sequenced from one sample in a study of blood T cell repertoires in COVID-19. The table came from immunoSEQ multiplex PCR; TCRdb's copy has only in-frame clones and leaves some out. The table shows around 450,000 clones, with 80% to 90% occurring only once. Sequenced input: peripheral blood. These receptors originate from a woman aged 25 to 39 with acute or convalescent COVID-19.

The chain has TRBV30 and TRBJ2-3, with TRBD2 identical over 12 bases. The V gene end was trimmed by 2 bases and the J gene end by 5 bases; junction bases not matched to a gene: 8. Germline CDR1 GTSNPN, CDR2 SVGIG (reference sequence). This CDR3 contains 16 residues. In nucleotides, the CDR3 is TGTGCCTGGAGTTTCAGGACTAGCGGGGAAAGAGATACGCAGTATTTT. It codes for CAWSFRTSGERDTQYF. The complete variable domain, with remaining parts taken from reference TRBV30 and TRBJ2-3, reads SQTIHQWPATLVQPVGSPLSLECTVEGTSNPNLYWYRQAAGRGLQLLFYSVGIGQISSEVPQNLSASRPQDRQFILSSKKLLLSDSGFYLCAWSFRTSGERDTQYFGPGTRLTVL.

The J gene is TRBJ2-3, the V gene TRBV5-4, with D possibly TRBD1 on 6 matching bases. The length of the CDR3 is 16 residues. Germline lookup yields CDR1 SGHNT and CDR2 YYREEE (reference sequence). The V and J ends lost 4 bases and 1 base respectively, with 16 bases between them. The CDR3 loop is CASSQDRLRGTDTQYF. Here the CDR3 DNA reads TGTGCCAGCAGCCAAGACAGGCTCCGAGGCACAGATACGCAGTATTTT.

This clone was found a few times. The chain joins TRBV3-1 (or the pseudogene TRBV3-2) to TRBJ1-6, with D possibly TRBD1 on 6 matching bases. Trimming cost V 3 bases and J 1 base, with 16 bases left between them. The CDR3 contains 18 residues. Germline loops: CDR1 LGHDT, CDR2 YNNKEL (reference sequence). CDR3 bases: TGTGCCAGCAGCCATTCGGCGCGGGGGCTGTCCTATAATTCACCCCTCCACTTT. This gives the protein CASSHSARGLSYNSPLHF.

The V gene is TRBV7-3, the J gene TRBJ2-3, with 8 bases fitting TRBD2. Germline CDR1 SGHTA, CDR2 FQGTGA. The ends lost 5 bases at V and 9 bases at J; junction bases unmatched: 7. This CDR3 comprises 13 residues. The CDR3 loop reads CASSTGLGNTQYF. The CDR3 DNA sequence: TGTGCCAGCAGCACGGGACTAGGGAACACGCAGTATTTT.

This CDR3 reads CSVGPSGGQETQYF. The CDR3 bases are TGCAGCGTTGGGCCCAGCGGGGGTCAAGAGACCCAGTACTTC. The chain is built from TRBV29-1 and TRBJ2-5, with 8 bases lining up with TRBD2. Germline CDR1 and CDR2: SQVTM and ANQGSEA. Unmatched junction bases numbered 6, after V lost 4 bases and J lost 2 bases. The CDR3 contains 14 residues.

V and J are TRBV9 and TRBJ1-4, with 7 bases aligning to TRBD1. V was pared by 2 bases and J by 4 bases, with 5 bases of the junction left unmatched. Germline V gene lookup returns CDR1 SGDLS and CDR2 YYNGEE. The CDR3 has 15 amino acids. CDR3 in DNA: TGTGCCAGCAGCGTTGGGACAGTCGTTAATGAAAAACTGTTTTTT. It codes for CASSVGTVVNEKLFF.

V usage is TRBV13 and J usage is TRBJ2-7; 7 positions agree with TRBD1. CDR1 and CDR2 from the germline V gene are PRHDT and FYEKMQ (reference sequence). CDR3 length: 13 amino acids. V trimming: 5 bases; J trimming: 2 bases; junction bases outside the gene matches: 3. This CDR3 is CASSSTGAYEQYF. Written as DNA, the CDR3 is TGTGCCAGCAGCAGTACAGGGGCCTACGAGCAGTACTTC.

The chain recombines TRBV6-6 with TRBJ2-2; D uncertain. The V gene's germline CDR1 is MNHNY and CDR2 SVGAGI (reference sequence). Trimming cost V 0 bases and J 1 base, with 6 bases left between them. The CDR3 sequence is 15 residues long. Here the CDR3 reads CASSYSRQNTGELFF. The CDR3 coding sequence is TGTGCCAGCAGTTACTCGCGGCAGAACACCGGGGAGCTGTTTTTT.

The chain joins TRBV6-1 to TRBJ2-1; D is unresolved. The germline V gene encodes CDR1 MNHNS and CDR2 SASEGT. The CDR3 runs to 16 residues. V lost 1 base and J lost 2, with 12 bases in between. The CDR3 DNA is TGTGCCAGCAGTGAAGTACGCGGCCTCGCCTACAATGAGCAGTTCTTC. Protein: CASSEVRGLAYNEQFF.

The chain joins TRBV7-3 to TRBJ2-7; no reliable D call. Trimming stripped 5 bases from V and 0 bases from J, with 8 bases between. Germline V lookup: CDR1 SGHTA, CDR2 FQGTGA. The length of the CDR3 is 13 residues. This CDR3 is CASSPHHSYEQYF. As DNA, the CDR3 is TGTGCCAGCAGCCCACACCACTCCTACGAGCAGTACTTC.